This entry features one T cell receptor beta chain sequence. V shed 2 bases and J 0 bases; nucleotides not matched to a gene: 10. Germline V gives CDR1 SEHNR, CDR2 FQNEAQ (reference sequence). There are 19 residues in the CDR3. This record comes from a study of blood T cells in healthy people across ages. Primed by a sample-barcoded 5' primer and a J-beta primer mix, a second PCR proceeded for about 6 to 11 cycles. TCRdb fed the 5' RACE reads into MiXCR, producing one record per CDR3 protein. Of over 600,000 distinct CDR3 sequences listed, more than 35% are singletons. The chain couples TRBV7-9 to TRBJ2-3; 11 bases match TRBD2. Sequencing was carried out using blood. This receptor was obtained from an elderly man in good health. CDR3 sequence: CASSLRLLAGASSTDTQYF. The CDR3 DNA sequence: TGTGCCAGCAGCTTACGTTTACTAGCGGGAGCGTCTAGCACAGATACGCAGTATTTT. The variable domain in full, completed from reference TRBV7-9 and TRBJ2-3, reads DTGVSQNPRHKITKRGQNVTFRCDPISEHNRLYWYRQTLGQGPEFLTYFQNEAQLEKSRLLSDRFSAERPKGSFSTLEIQRTEQGDSAMYLCASSLRLLAGASSTDTQYFGPGTRLTVL.